A selection of T cell receptor beta chains follows, all from one sample in a study of shared clonotypes between healthy human individuals. Produced via immunoSEQ multiplex PCR; TCRdb's table is partial and in-frame only. The sample has about 480,000 clones, about 79% seen once. The sample was PBMCs. The receptors shown here come from a woman aged 40-49 years in good health. Some clones in this sample may be carry-over from other donors' samples. The CDR3 runs from the conserved cysteine through the conserved F or W. Fields, in order: CDR3 protein, CDR3 DNA, CDR3 length, J gene, clone size, D gene, V gene. D genes are given only for firm matches. The listing skips clone size in some rows; elsewhere it reads once, few, many or a size class.

CASSRGAGSNTGELFF TGTGCCAGCAGCCGCGGGGCGGGATCGAACACCGGGGAGCTGTTTTTT 16 TRBJ2-2 - - TRBV5-4
CASSEERNTGELFF TGTGCCAGTAGTGAAGAGCGGAACACCGGGGAGCTGTTTTTT 14 TRBJ2-2 once - TRBV19
CAISDLGREGSAIYGYTF TGTGCCATCAGTGATCTAGGCAGGGAAGGGAGCGCTATCTATGGCTACACCTTC 18 TRBJ1-2 - - TRBV10-3
CASSQGLVEPSSYNEQFF TGTGCCAGCAGCCAGGGACTCGTCGAGCCCTCCTCCTACAATGAGCAGTTCTTC 18 TRBJ2-1 many - TRBV13
CAWSPDRYSNQPQHF TGTGCCTGGAGCCCGGACAGGTATAGCAATCAGCCCCAGCATTTT 15 TRBJ1-5 - TRBD1 TRBV30
CARSLELWGNQPQHF TGTGCCAGAAGCTTGGAACTCTGGGGCAATCAGCCCCAGCATTTT 15 TRBJ1-5 - - TRBV5-3
CASSRGPDLLYEQYF TGCGCCAGCAGCCGTGGACCGGACCTCCTCTACGAGCAGTACTTC 15 TRBJ2-7 - - TRBV4-1
CASSPSDRAQETQYF TGTGCCAGCTCACCATCGGACAGAGCCCAAGAGACCCAGTACTTC 15 TRBJ2-5 - - TRBV18
CASRQGGAETGELFF TGTGCCAGCAGGCAAGGAGGGGCGGAGACCGGGGAGCTGTTTTTT 15 TRBJ2-2 few - TRBV6-1
CASSQAGTDSYEQYF TGTGCCAGCAGCCAAGCCGGGACTGATTCCTACGAGCAGTACTTC 15 TRBJ2-7 - - TRBV7-9
CASSPRGAGGPSRISGANVLTF TGTGCCAGCTCACCAAGGGGAGCGGGAGGGCCATCCCGCATCTCTGGGGCCAACGTCCTGACTTTC 22 TRBJ2-6 - TRBD2 TRBV18
CASSELQNTGELFF TGTGCCAGCAGTGAATTACAGAACACCGGGGAGCTGTTTTTT 14 TRBJ2-2 - - TRBV2
CASSPGGRGNIQYF TGTGCCAGCAGTCCCGGAGGACGGGGTAACATTCAGTACTTC 14 TRBJ2-4 - - TRBV28
CASSAQTSGRSDTQYF TGTGCCAGCAGCGCGCAGACTAGCGGGAGGTCAGATACGCAGTATTTT 16 TRBJ2-3 once TRBD2 TRBV9
CAWSTTGVRDTQYF TGTGCCTGGAGTACGACAGGGGTGAGAGATACGCAGTATTTT 14 TRBJ2-3 - TRBD1 TRBV30
CASSLIRTGELFF TGTGCCAGCAGCTTGATAAGGACCGGGGAGCTGTTTTTT 13 TRBJ2-2 - - TRBV5-6
CASRRDSTDTQYF TGTGCCAGCAGGCGGGACTCAACAGATACGCAGTATTTT 13 TRBJ2-3 - - TRBV6-5
CASSVRLTTDTQYF TGCGCCAGCAGTGTTCGGCTTACCACAGATACGCAGTATTTT 14 TRBJ2-3 - - TRBV10-1
CASSVGLALNTGELFF TGTGCCAGCAGCGTTGGACTAGCACTGAACACCGGGGAGCTGTTTTTT 16 TRBJ2-2 - TRBD2 TRBV9
CASSYTSGSYEQYF TGTGCCAGCAGTTACACTAGCGGGAGCTACGAGCAGTACTTC 14 TRBJ2-7 once TRBD2 TRBV6-5
CASSYSVVGRETQYF TGTGCCAGCAGTTACTCGGTGGTGGGAAGGGAGACCCAGTACTTC 15 TRBJ2-5 few - TRBV6-6
CATSRYGVSTDTQYF TGTGCCACCAGCAGATACGGGGTTAGCACAGATACGCAGTATTTT 15 TRBJ2-3 few - TRBV15
CASRLNYEQYF TGTGCCAGCAGACTGAATTACGAGCAGTACTTC 11 TRBJ2-7 - - TRBV28
CASSWSFTEAFF TGTGCCAGTAGTTGGAGTTTCACTGAAGCTTTCTTT 12 TRBJ1-1 once - TRBV19
CASGLGRINSPLHF TGTGCCAGCGGCTTGGGCAGAATTAATTCACCCCTCCACTTT 14 TRBJ1-6 - - TRBV5-6
CSAKTPNTIYF TGCAGTGCCAAAACTCCCAACACCATATATTTT 11 TRBJ1-3 - - TRBV20-1
CAWTAETASTEAFF TGTGCCTGGACTGCTGAGACAGCAAGTACTGAAGCTTTCTTT 14 TRBJ1-1 - - TRBV30
CASTKQPGYEQYF TGTGCCAGCACCAAACAACCCGGGTACGAGCAGTACTTC 13 TRBJ2-7 - - TRBV7-6
CASSSSQGAYEQYF TGCGCCAGCAGTTCTAGTCAAGGGGCCTACGAGCAGTACTTC 14 TRBJ2-7 - - TRBV5-1
CASSQGVGTEAFF TGTGCCAGCAGCCAGGGGGTTGGAACTGAAGCTTTCTTT 13 TRBJ1-1 - TRBD1 TRBV11-1
CASSTSGFAMHGYTF TGTGCCAGCAGTACATCAGGGTTCGCTATGCATGGCTACACCTTC 15 TRBJ1-2 - - TRBV27
CAGGRDTDTQYF TGTGCCGGAGGGCGGGACACAGATACGCAGTATTTT 12 TRBJ2-3 - - TRBV30
CASSLVGVGSTEAFF TGTGCCAGCAGCTTAGTAGGGGTAGGCAGTACTGAAGCTTTCTTT 15 TRBJ1-1 - - TRBV7-2
CASSWSRTNVGYTF TGTGCCAGCAGTTGGAGTCGGACAAATGTAGGCTACACCTTC 14 TRBJ1-2 - - TRBV7-2
CASSESRNTGELFF TGTGCCAGCAGTGAATCGCGAAACACCGGGGAGCTGTTTTTT 14 TRBJ2-2 - - TRBV2
CASRVAGGINEQFF TGTGCCAGTAGGGTAGCGGGAGGGATCAATGAGCAGTTCTTC 14 TRBJ2-1 few TRBD2 TRBV19
CASGLQAQGRQPQHF TGTGCTAGTGGTTTGCAGGCACAGGGTAGACAGCCCCAGCATTTT 15 TRBJ1-5 - - TRBV12-5
CSTRQGSSYEQYF TGCAGCACAAGACAGGGGAGCTCCTACGAGCAGTACTTC 13 TRBJ2-7 - TRBD1 TRBV29-1
CASSPNRGQQRDIQYF TGTGCCAGCAGCCCTAACCGGGGACAGCAGAGGGACATTCAGTACTTC 16 TRBJ2-4 - TRBD1 TRBV11-2
CASTQTGRTEAFF TGTGCCAGCACCCAGACAGGGCGGACTGAAGCTTTCTTT 13 TRBJ1-1 - TRBD1 TRBV5-6
CASSQDGLAKYNEQFF TGTGCCAGCAGCCAAGACGGACTAGCGAAATACAATGAGCAGTTCTTC 16 TRBJ2-1 few TRBD2 TRBV4-2
CASSSTRGQGLKLFF TGTGCCAGCAGCTCGACACGCGGGCAGGGTCTAAAACTGTTTTTT 15 TRBJ1-4 - - TRBV7-8
CASSPRGGTYNEQFF TGTGCCAGCAGCCCTAGGGGCGGTACCTACAATGAGCAGTTCTTC 15 TRBJ2-1 - - TRBV5-6
CASSYPISYEQYF TGTGCCAGCAGCTACCCGATCTCCTACGAGCAGTACTTC 13 TRBJ2-7 - - TRBV2
CAWTHYRRPSSGANVLTF TGTGCCTGGACCCATTACAGGAGACCTTCCTCTGGGGCCAACGTCCTGACTTTC 18 TRBJ2-6 once - TRBV30
CASSHKLSYEQYF TGCGCCAGCAGCCACAAACTTTCCTACGAGCAGTACTTC 13 TRBJ2-7 - - TRBV4-3
CASRPTGVVDPYF TGCGCCAGCAGGCCGACAGGGGTAGTTGATCCGTACTTC 13 TRBJ2-7 - TRBD1 TRBV5-1
CASSPHTGIHEQYF TGTGCCAGCAGTCCCCACACAGGGATCCACGAGCAGTACTTC 14 TRBJ2-7 - - TRBV5-5
CASSLERFKGLAGAGYEQYF TGTGCCAGCAGCTTAGAGCGATTTAAGGGACTAGCGGGAGCCGGGTACGAGCAGTACTTC 20 TRBJ2-7 - TRBD2 TRBV11-3
CSARDSYEQYF TGCAGTGCTAGAGACTCCTACGAGCAGTACTTC 11 TRBJ2-7 few - TRBV20-1
CASSLGLAGVGETQYF TGTGCCAGCAGCTTAGGGCTAGCGGGAGTGGGAGAGACCCAGTACTTC 16 TRBJ2-5 few TRBD2 TRBV11-2
CATRTPGLPYGYTF TGTGCCACCCGGACCCCCGGATTGCCTTATGGCTACACCTTC 14 TRBJ1-2 - - TRBV10-3
CASSNTGSNQPQHF TGTGCCAGTAGTAATACAGGGAGCAATCAGCCCCAGCATTTT 14 TRBJ1-5 - - TRBV19